The clone carrying this TCR beta chain was seen many times. This entry is derived from a study of identical twins' blood T cells. Libraries were made from RNA as TCR cDNA, using a modified protocol. Each TCR cDNA library carried sample-specific barcodes on both ends. One entry per CDR3 protein results from TCRdb running MiXCR on the 5' RACE reads. This table has 350,000 to 450,000 distinct CDR3 sequences, approximately 30% appearing once. The TCR sequence derives from a woman between 18 and 49 years old in good health. Sequencing was performed on PBMCs.

DNA of the CDR3: TGTGCAATTGGCGGAAGAAGCACAGATACGCAGTATTTT. The encoded protein is CAIGGRSTDTQYF. The rearrangement uses TRBV6-6 and TRBJ2-3; D gene ambiguous. Germline V gene lookup returns CDR1 MNHNY and CDR2 SVGAGI (reference sequence). There are 13 residues in the CDR3.